The source of this T cell receptor (beta chain) is a study of shared clonotypes between healthy human individuals (dated by TCRdb to 2019 to 2021). Turning to the overall study: The cohort included three men and a couple of women between 18 and 49 years of age. For each donor, three plates each were used for CD4 naive and CD4 memory, two plates were used for CD8 naive, and one plate was used for CD8 memory. To estimate repertoire size and how much clonotypes are shared between individuals, the study performed deep sequencing of blood TCR repertoires from a handful of healthy adults. To increase sequencing depth and limit assay-specific biases, TCR repertoire library preparation and sequencing were carried out by different laboratories using diverse techniques. Leukapheresis yielded between about 0.94 and 8.9 billion PBMCs per donor. Broader findings and caveats from the paper: Rarefaction of sorted-subset datasets indicated incomplete sequencing despite the large sequencing depth. Higher generation probabilities were observed for clonotypes shared by all four sorted-subset donors than for non-shared clonotypes. Pairwise subsampling led to the expectation that sequencing depth would affect the degree of clonotype sharing among donors. Sampling was limited to blood, and TCR repertoires in tissue likely differ from TCR repertoires in blood. Because the study included a small number of donors, the genetic and exposure-history diversity represented was limited. Sharing across a few donors was observed for roughly 5% of naive CD4, over 3% of naive CD8, around 2.5% of memory CD4, and around 0.4% of memory CD8 clonotypes. Estimated clonotype richness was generally larger for naive than for memory subsets.

Including the terminal cysteine and phenylalanine, the CDR3 comprises 16 residues. Just CDR3 DNA is preserved here, 48 bases in frame from base 1. V has 3 bases trimmed and J has 6 bases trimmed; junction bases matching no gene number 6. CDR1 and CDR2 (KGHSH, LQKENI) derive from the germline V gene. Donors were healthy HIV-negative adults with no recently reported acute infections or vaccinations. All donors were Caucasian adults living in Nashville, Tennessee, USA. CD4+ T cells were enriched by magnetic negative selection; naive cells were then positively selected on CD45RA, and the negative fraction formed the memory subset. Blood was collected by leukapheresis, and PBMCs were isolated by Ficoll-Histopaque density gradient centrifugation and then cryopreserved in liquid nitrogen vapor phase. Analytical flow cytometry was used to check the purity and quantity of every magnetically sorted T cell population. Genomic DNA was isolated from each sorted fraction and quantified by UV absorbance on a Nanodrop 2000c.

Using the deep immunoSEQ assay, multiplex PCR amplified TCR CDR3 regions from genomic DNA. Extracted genomic DNA from each cell subset was spread evenly across all wells of several immunoSEQ 96-well plates, with each plate serving as a replicate. For sorted subsets, each replicate PCR was loaded with about 200 ng genomic DNA, equivalent to 25,000 to 35,000 T cell genomes. The purified libraries were quantified using a Qubit 3.0 fluorometer, sized with a Bioanalyzer 2100, and then quantified again using the KAPA Library Quantification kit. A separate single-read 150-cycle Illumina NextSeq 550 flow cell was used to sequence each immunoSEQ 96-well plate. The study's processing was this. Because only junctional sequences without quality scores were contained in the immunoSEQ output, filtering matching that applied to full-length reads could not be performed. Sequences were annotated with PyIR, a Python wrapper for IgBLAST v1.9, using IMGT germline references to assign V/J genes and CDR3. Reads with weak V/J assignments (E-value above 1e-6), missing CDR3, stop codons, out-of-frame junctions, or ambiguous translated residues were removed. V3J clonotypes were defined by identical inferred V gene, J gene, and CDR3 amino acid sequence. Percentage overlap between repertoires was computed as shared unique clonotypes divided by the size of the smaller repertoire. RTK rarefaction, the Chao1 estimator, and Recon v2.1 estimates of unobserved clonotypes were used to assess repertoire richness. For all TCRbeta clonotypes obtained by the gDNA method from a handful of donors, generation probabilities were computed with OLGA. TCRdb limited this immuneACCESS table to in-frame rearrangements with V and J called. A share of clones is missing; checked studies link under half to unresolved V genes, and the rest is unexplained. D and trimming come from the DNA, and the V and J calls and clone size come from that table. In this sample the table shows approximately 500,000 clones, 90% to 97% of which occur a single time. The biggest ten clones account for roughly 0.06% of the sample.

As to this clone: Its antigen remains unidentified. No base qualities exist here, and no much larger clone lies one base off it.

This receptor chain uses TRBV18 and TRBJ2-2; 11 of the junction bases match TRBD1. This TCR came from a woman in her thirties in good health. Specimen: naive CD4+ T cells sorted from blood. The cell subset or site label, as the study defines it: CD45RA+ positively selected. The CDR3 loop reads CASSPGTGGAAGELFF. Here is the DNA: TGTGCCAGCTCACCCGGGACAGGGGGAGCTGCCGGGGAGCTGTTTTTT.